This TCR beta chain was sequenced during a study of T-cell memory formation after mild COVID-19. Turning to the study itself: Among the donors, TCR clusters were largely specific to each donor.

Study-level findings and limits: Among CD4+ contracting clones, most were CM and EM, and CD8+ ones EMRA.

CDR1 and CDR2 (germline): SGHRS, YFSETQ. V shed 4 bases and J shed 5 bases, with 21 bases lying between them. The CDR3 has 16 amino acids. UMIs and sample barcodes were carried by the TCR alpha and TCR beta cDNA libraries that 5'RACE produced using constant-segment primers. TCRdb ran MiXCR on the 5' RACE reads and lists one entry per CDR3 protein. The sample includes around 210,000 distinct CDR3 sequences, around 9.5% seen only once; the top ten take about 3.8%. Turning to this clonotype: The target antigen is unknown.

The rearrangement links TRBV5-1 to TRBJ2-5; D might be TRBD1 (7 bases). The sequenced sample was PBMCs or a T cell subset sorted from them (not recorded which). This TCR derives from a young man who had mild COVID-19 (a few samples of this study predate the infection). Cell type and time point are not known. The DNA for the CDR3 is TGCGCCAGCAGCGAGGGGGGACAGTCTGGAAGGGAGACCCAGTACTTC. Translated, it gives CASSEGGQSGRETQYF.